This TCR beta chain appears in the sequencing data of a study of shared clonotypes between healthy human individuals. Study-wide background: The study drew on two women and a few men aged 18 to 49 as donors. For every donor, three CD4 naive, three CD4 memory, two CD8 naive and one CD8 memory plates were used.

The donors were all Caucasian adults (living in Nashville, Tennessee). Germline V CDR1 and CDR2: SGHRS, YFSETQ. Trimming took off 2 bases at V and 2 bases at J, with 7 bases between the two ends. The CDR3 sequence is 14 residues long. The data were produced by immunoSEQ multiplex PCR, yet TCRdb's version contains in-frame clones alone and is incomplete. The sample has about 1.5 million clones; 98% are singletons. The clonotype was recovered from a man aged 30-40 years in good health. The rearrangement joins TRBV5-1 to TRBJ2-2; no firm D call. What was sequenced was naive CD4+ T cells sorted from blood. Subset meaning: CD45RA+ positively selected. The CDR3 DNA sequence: TGCGCCAGCAGCTTAAACCATAACACCGGGGAGCTGTTTTTT. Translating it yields CASSLNHNTGELFF.